This TCR beta chain was captured by sequencing in a study of cytomegalovirus exposure and HLA in healthy donors. Whole-study results and caveats: It was reportedly the case that the classifier diagnosed cytomegalovirus status with high specificity and sensitivity. In a later analysis, V- and J-gene trimming of beta chains associated with a DCLRE1C missense variant, replicated independently. Sequencing likely caused a cluster of highly shared sequence variants.

Comments on this clone: No antigen is known for it.

A multiplex PCR was run with 60 Vbeta primers and 13 Jbeta primers. As processed by the authors: Later work found tens of millions of unique TCR beta chains, with around 10 million shared. Repertoires were generated with immunoSEQ multiplex PCR, while TCRdb's copy carries only in-frame clones and drops some. V and J calls and clone size are as listed in that table; D and trimming were resolved from the DNA. The sample lists approximately 160,000 clones; 80% to 90% were seen once. Germline V lookup: CDR1 SGHRS, CDR2 YFSETQ. V shed 1 base and J 5 bases; nucleotides not matched to a gene: 7. The length of the CDR3 is 15 residues.

The sequencing sample was made of PBMCs. The receptor was derived from a woman aged 18-30 years in good health and CMV-seronegative. The chain is built from TRBV5-1 and TRBJ1-1; 8 nucleotides line up with TRBD1. The chain's CDR3 is CASSLIQGALTEAFF. CDR3 bases: TGCGCCAGCAGCTTGATCCAGGGGGCTCTGACTGAAGCTTTCTTT.